This passage covers 11 T cell receptor beta chains from one sample sequenced in a study of tumor-infiltrating lymphocytes in localized non-small cell lung cancer. Method: immunoSEQ multiplex PCR; TCRdb's copy keeps in-frame clones and lacks some. The sample includes 15,000 to 20,000 clones, roughly 73% seen only once; the top ten take around 4%. Input material: lung tumor tissue. The receptors here all came from a human donor with non-small cell lung cancer.

The CDR3 nucleotides are TGTGCCAGCAGCTCTCGACAGGCGGGTGGAAACACCATATATTTT. Its protein product is CASSSRQAGGNTIYF. V is TRBV9 and J is TRBJ1-3; D is possibly TRBD1 (6 bases). The CDR3 contains 15 residues. V gave up 4 bases and J gave up 3 bases, with 14 bases separating them. Germline CDR1 and CDR2: SGDLS and YYNGEE.

The J gene is TRBJ2-2, the V gene TRBV28, with 9 bases identical to TRBD1. The CDR3 is 15 residues long. Per the germline V gene, CDR1 is MDHEN and CDR2 is SYDVKM. Unmatched junction bases numbered 3, after V lost 2 bases and J lost 5 bases. The CDR3 nucleotides read TGTGCCAGCAGTTTAGGGACAGGGCTGACCGGGGAGCTGTTTTTT. Its protein product is CASSLGTGLTGELFF.

CDR3 bases: TGTGCCAGCAGTCTTGGAGCCCAAGAGACCCAGTACTTC. Its protein is CASSLGAQETQYF. The genes are TRBV7-2 and TRBJ2-5, with no clear D. Germline CDR1 and CDR2: SGHTA and FQGNSA. Trimming removed 6 bases at V and 1 base at J, with 9 bases between. This CDR3 has 13 amino acids.

This chain connects TRBV27 to TRBJ1-1; D is undetermined. Germline assignment: CDR1 MNHEY and CDR2 SMNVEV (reference sequence). Trimming took off 5 bases at V and 5 bases at J, with 18 bases between the two ends. The CDR3 extends over 15 amino acids. The CDR3 DNA reads TGTGCCAGCAGTCCACGGGCGAGCTTTGAAACTGAAGCTTTCTTT. Translating gives CASSPRASFETEAFF.

The chain carries TRBV18 and TRBJ1-1, with 8 nucleotides matching TRBD1. Per germline, CDR1 KGHSH and CDR2 LQKENI. After removal of 1 base from V and 2 bases from J, the junction contained 3 bases not matched to a gene. The CDR3 runs to 15 residues. CDR3 in DNA: TGTGCCAGCTCACCACGGACAGGGTCAAACACTGAAGCTTTCTTT. This translates into CASSPRTGSNTEAFF.

The rearrangement links TRBV5-4 to TRBJ1-1; 12 bases are shared with TRBD1. CDR1 and CDR2 (germline): SGHNT, YYREEE (reference sequence). The CDR3 has 16 amino acids. The V segment lost 4 bases and the J segment 0 bases; nucleotides outside the gene matches: 4. CDR3 amino acids: CASSGGTGGVNTEAFF. In DNA, the CDR3 is TGTGCCAGCAGCGGGGGGACAGGGGGCGTGAACACTGAAGCTTTCTTT.

The chain recombines TRBV19 with TRBJ1-5, with D perhaps matching TRBD1 (5 bases). This CDR3 is 14 amino acids long. CDR1 and CDR2 (germline): LNHDA, SQIVND (reference sequence). Trimming took 7 bases from V and 0 from J, leaving 10 bases between them. In DNA form, the CDR3 reads TGTGCCAGTATTCTTCAGGGTAGCAATCAGCCCCAGCATTTT. Translating gives CASILQGSNQPQHF.

This clone appeared once. The chain employs TRBV2 and TRBJ2-1, with D possibly being TRBD2 (7 bases). The CDR3 loop spans 11 amino acids. Trimming pared 6 bases from V and 9 bases from J, leaving 9 bases between. Germline V gene lookup returns CDR1 SNHLY and CDR2 FYNNEI. In DNA, the CDR3 is TGTGCCAGCAGGGGGGGGCCTGAGCAGTTCTTC. The encoded protein is CASRGGPEQFF.

The chain is built from TRBV5-4 and TRBJ1-3; no clear D. CDR1 is SGHNT and CDR2 is YYREEE in the germline V gene (reference sequence). This CDR3 comprises 13 residues. The V end was cut by 2 bases, the J end by 7 bases, with 10 bases between. This CDR3 reads CASSFGIVNTIYF. CDR3 DNA sequence: TGTGCCAGCAGCTTCGGTATCGTGAACACCATATATTTT.

This chain uses TRBV2 with TRBJ2-3; tentative D call: TRBD1 (6 bases). The CDR3 runs to 20 residues. Per germline, CDR1 SNHLY and CDR2 FYNNEI. The V and J ends lost 5 bases and 4 bases respectively, with 31 bases between them. The CDR3 nucleotides read TGTGCCAGCAGTCCTCCTCCGGGACACCTTAGCGAAGGTGGGCCAGATACGCAGTATTTT. Translating it yields CASSPPPGHLSEGGPDTQYF.

This clone was seen a handful of times. The gene calls are TRBV6-5 and TRBJ2-7; the D is unclear. The V end was cut by 4 bases, the J end by 2 bases, with 15 bases between. This CDR3 region has 15 residues. Germline CDR1 MNHEY, CDR2 SVGAGI. CDR3: CASSSLEIAPYEQYF. The DNA for the CDR3 is TGTGCCAGCAGTTCCCTCGAGATAGCCCCCTACGAGCAGTACTTC.